The clone carrying this T cell receptor beta chain is a singleton in its sample. This CDR3 is built from 14 residues. CDR1 is WSHSY and CDR2 is SAAADI in the germline V gene. Trimming stripped 3 bases from V and 10 bases from J, with 16 bases between. This sample was included in a study of Ad26.COV2.S vaccination and SARS-CoV-2 variants. Study at large: The donor participated in the COV1001 trial, in its Ad26.COV2.S arm. Into the muscle, Ad26.COV2.S was dosed once or twice, 56 days apart.

Profiled with immunoSEQ multiplex PCR; TCRdb holds only in-frame clones, not every one. The top ten hold about 1.5% of the sample, which has about 460,000 clones, 80% to 90% seen once. Treatment specified: around 19 received Ad26.COV2.S at low or high dose, single or two shots; roughly five received placebo; per-sample allocation not given. Day 63 following the first vaccine or placebo injection was when the samples were taken. An Ad26 vector expressing Wuhan-strain SARS-CoV-2 spike constituted the vaccine. Here the sequenced sample was peripheral blood, taken in a trial of Ad26.COV2.S vaccine versus placebo. This TCR came from a person aged 18 to 65 who received the Ad26.COV2.S COVID-19 vaccine or a placebo. The genes are TRBV10-2 and TRBJ2-1; D not resolved. CDR3 region: CASSENLMGREQFF. CDR3 sequence (DNA): TGCGCCAGCAGTGAAAATTTAATGGGTAGGGAGCAGTTCTTC.